This is a list of T cell receptor beta chains from one sample in a study of T cell repertoires in cytomegalovirus infection. TCRdb called the reads again in MiXCR, with one record for every CDR3 protein. The repertoire has roughly 200,000 distinct CDR3 sequences, 15% to 20% of them found once; the top ten carry 20% to 25%. Material: CD8+ T cells from PBMCs. The source of these receptors is a human donor in good health (CMV status not recorded). Some clones in this sample may be carry-over from other donors' samples. Each CDR3 is given with its conserved first and last residue. Each record gives: J gene, V gene, clone size, D gene, CDR3 protein, CDR3 DNA. A D gene is named only where the DNA matches it firmly. Expanded clones get a size class; other rows say once, few or many, or leave the size out.

j_call: TRBJ2-1
v_call: TRBV3-1
clone_size: NA
d_call: NA
cdr3_aa: CASEGHFGRFF
cdr3_nt: TGTGCCAGCGAGGGGCACTTCGGTAGGTTCTTC

j_call: TRBJ2-1
v_call: TRBV29-1
clone_size: NA
d_call: TRBD1
cdr3_aa: CSVGGGRNEQFF
cdr3_nt: TGCAGCGTTGGAGGGGGCCGGAATGAGCAGTTCTTC

j_call: TRBJ1-1
v_call: TRBV7-9
clone_size: many
d_call: TRBD1
cdr3_aa: CASSPRDSFRERDEAFF
cdr3_nt: TGTGCCAGCAGCCCTAGGGACAGCTTCCGGGAAAGAGATGAAGCTTTCTTT

j_call: TRBJ1-1
v_call: TRBV29-1
clone_size: NA
d_call: TRBD1
cdr3_aa: CSAIRDRGIAFF
cdr3_nt: TGCAGCGCGATCCGGGACAGAGGGATAGCTTTCTTT

j_call: TRBJ2-1
v_call: TRBV28
clone_size: few
d_call: NA
cdr3_aa: CASSLEQGEKAGGALNEQFF
cdr3_nt: TGTGCCAGCAGTTTAGAACAGGGGGAGAAGGCAGGGGGGGCATTGAATGAGCAGTTCTTC

j_call: TRBJ2-3
v_call: TRBV7-6
clone_size: once
d_call: TRBD2
cdr3_aa: CASSPRGVFMYGDTQYF
cdr3_nt: TGTGCCAGCAGCCCTCGGGGGGTGTTCATGTATGGAGATACGCAGTATTTT

j_call: TRBJ1-1
v_call: TRBV7-9
clone_size: NA
d_call: NA
cdr3_aa: CASSARTDTEAFF
cdr3_nt: TGTGCCAGCAGCGCCAGGACAGACACTGAAGCTTTCTTT

j_call: TRBJ2-3
v_call: TRBV7-3
clone_size: NA
d_call: TRBD2
cdr3_aa: CASSPGLAGGTDTQYF
cdr3_nt: TGTGCCAGCAGCCCAGGACTAGCGGGGGGGACAGATACGCAGTATTTT

j_call: TRBJ2-1
v_call: TRBV12-3/TRBV12-4
clone_size: NA
d_call: TRBD1
cdr3_aa: CASSRSTGEKFF
cdr3_nt: TGTGCCAGCAGCCGATCGACAGGGGAGAAGTTCTTC

j_call: TRBJ2-1
v_call: TRBV7-9
clone_size: few
d_call: TRBD1
cdr3_aa: CASSPGTGRVNEQFF
cdr3_nt: TGTGCCAGCAGCCCCGGGACAGGTCGCGTAAATGAGCAGTTCTTC

j_call: TRBJ2-7
v_call: TRBV28
clone_size: NA
d_call: NA
cdr3_aa: CASSFPPLGTRRPSSYEQYF
cdr3_nt: TGTGCCAGCAGTTTCCCACCCCTCGGAACAAGGCGCCCAAGCTCCTACGAGCAGTACTTC

j_call: TRBJ1-1
v_call: TRBV6-6
clone_size: NA
d_call: NA
cdr3_aa: CTTGSSNTEAFF
cdr3_nt: TGCACAACAGGGAGCAGTAACACTGAAGCTTTCTTT

j_call: TRBJ1-4
v_call: TRBV9
clone_size: NA
d_call: NA
cdr3_aa: CASSVGGDATNEKLFF
cdr3_nt: TGTGCCAGCAGCGTAGGAGGCGATGCAACTAATGAAAAACTGTTTTTT

j_call: TRBJ2-1
v_call: TRBV4-3
clone_size: NA
d_call: TRBD2
cdr3_aa: CASSQTGGRDEQFF
cdr3_nt: TGCGCCAGCAGCCAAACGGGGGGTAGGGATGAGCAGTTCTTC

j_call: TRBJ1-6
v_call: TRBV7-2
clone_size: many
d_call: TRBD1
cdr3_aa: CASSLGGTGPFNSPLHF
cdr3_nt: TGTGCCAGCAGCTTAGGGGGGACAGGGCCTTTTAATTCACCCCTCCACTTT

j_call: TRBJ1-1
v_call: TRBV27
clone_size: few
d_call: NA
cdr3_aa: CASSSGLATEAFF
cdr3_nt: TGTGCCAGCAGTTCGGGTTTGGCCACTGAAGCTTTCTTT

j_call: TRBJ2-7
v_call: TRBV5-1
clone_size: few
d_call: NA
cdr3_aa: CASTDRGGTPYEQYF
cdr3_nt: TGCGCCAGCACGGACCGAGGGGGAACCCCCTACGAGCAGTACTTC

j_call: TRBJ1-2
v_call: TRBV12-3/TRBV12-4
clone_size: NA
d_call: NA
cdr3_aa: CASSRELGALDGYTF
cdr3_nt: TGTGCCAGCAGTAGGGAATTGGGGGCTTTGGACGGCTACACCTTC

j_call: TRBJ2-7
v_call: TRBV6-1
clone_size: few
d_call: NA
cdr3_aa: CASSEADSSYEQYF
cdr3_nt: TGTGCCAGCAGTGAAGCGGACAGCTCCTACGAGCAGTACTTC

j_call: TRBJ1-1
v_call: TRBV6-5
clone_size: NA
d_call: NA
cdr3_aa: CASSYGGHTEAFF
cdr3_nt: TGTGCCAGCAGTTACGGCGGACACACTGAAGCTTTCTTT

j_call: TRBJ2-1
v_call: TRBV29-1
clone_size: once
d_call: TRBD2
cdr3_aa: CSVPGLAGGRVF
cdr3_nt: TGCAGCGTTCCGGGACTAGCGGGGGGGCGGGTCTTC

j_call: TRBJ2-5
v_call: TRBV7-4
clone_size: few
d_call: NA
cdr3_aa: CASSLGSGPRETQYF
cdr3_nt: TGTGCCAGCAGCTTGGGTAGCGGCCCTAGGGAGACCCAGTACTTC

j_call: TRBJ1-1
v_call: TRBV7-2
clone_size: many
d_call: NA
cdr3_aa: CASSLLPWETEAFF
cdr3_nt: TGTGCCAGCAGCTTACTCCCATGGGAAACTGAAGCTTTCTTT

j_call: TRBJ2-7
v_call: TRBV28
clone_size: many
d_call: NA
cdr3_aa: CASSLFGSYEQYF
cdr3_nt: TGTGCCAGCAGTCTGTTCGGCTCCTACGAGCAGTACTTC

j_call: TRBJ2-1
v_call: TRBV25-1
clone_size: few
d_call: TRBD2
cdr3_aa: CASSELAGGTYNEQFF
cdr3_nt: TGTGCCAGCAGTGAACTAGCGGGGGGAACCTACAATGAGCAGTTCTTC

j_call: TRBJ2-1
v_call: TRBV7-6
clone_size: NA
d_call: NA
cdr3_aa: CASSLVLAASYNEQFF
cdr3_nt: TGTGCCAGCAGCTTAGTGCTAGCCGCCTCCTACAATGAGCAGTTCTTC

j_call: TRBJ2-5
v_call: TRBV27
clone_size: NA
d_call: TRBD1
cdr3_aa: CASSLHTGEQETQYF
cdr3_nt: TGTGCCAGCAGTTTACATACAGGGGAACAAGAGACCCAGTACTTC

j_call: TRBJ2-1
v_call: TRBV13
clone_size: few
d_call: TRBD2
cdr3_aa: CASSPGTSGEQDNEQFF
cdr3_nt: TGTGCCAGCAGCCCGGGGACTAGCGGGGAGCAGGACAATGAGCAGTTCTTC

j_call: TRBJ2-7
v_call: TRBV6-2/TRBV6-3
clone_size: once
d_call: TRBD1
cdr3_aa: CASDSSDRGLPYEQYF
cdr3_nt: TGTGCCAGCGATAGTTCTGACAGGGGGCTACCCTACGAGCAGTACTTC

j_call: TRBJ2-5
v_call: TRBV28
clone_size: NA
d_call: TRBD2
cdr3_aa: CASTNPLSGGAQETQYF
cdr3_nt: TGTGCCAGCACCAACCCCCTCTCCGGGGGGGCCCAAGAGACCCAGTACTTC

j_call: TRBJ2-7
v_call: TRBV29-1
clone_size: NA
d_call: NA
cdr3_aa: CSVEVGRGYEQYF
cdr3_nt: TGCAGCGTTGAAGTGGGCAGGGGCTACGAGCAGTACTTC

j_call: TRBJ1-1
v_call: TRBV7-2
clone_size: many
d_call: TRBD1
cdr3_aa: CASSLGGGQGVTEAFF
cdr3_nt: TGTGCCAGCAGCTTAGGAGGGGGACAGGGGGTCACTGAAGCTTTCTTT

j_call: TRBJ2-4
v_call: TRBV24-1
clone_size: NA
d_call: NA
cdr3_aa: CATSVTGPPSSQYF
cdr3_nt: TGTGCCACCAGTGTTACGGGACCGCCAAGCAGTCAGTACTTC

j_call: TRBJ1-5
v_call: TRBV4-1
clone_size: few
d_call: NA
cdr3_aa: CASSQVGMGNQPQHF
cdr3_nt: TGCGCCAGCAGCCAAGTCGGGATGGGGAATCAGCCCCAGCATTTT

j_call: TRBJ1-3
v_call: TRBV6-6
clone_size: NA
d_call: NA
cdr3_aa: CASGGGTGNTIYF
cdr3_nt: TGTGCCAGCGGCGGGGGCACTGGAAACACCATATATTTT

j_call: TRBJ2-7
v_call: TRBV20-1
clone_size: NA
d_call: TRBD1
cdr3_aa: CSANGQATYEQYF
cdr3_nt: TGCAGTGCTAATGGACAGGCGACCTACGAGCAGTACTTC

j_call: TRBJ2-1
v_call: TRBV6-2/TRBV6-3
clone_size: NA
d_call: TRBD2
cdr3_aa: CASSYSGRGAYNEQFF
cdr3_nt: TGTGCCAGCAGTTACTCCGGGCGGGGGGCTTACAATGAGCAGTTCTTC

j_call: TRBJ2-5
v_call: TRBV7-9
clone_size: few
d_call: TRBD1
cdr3_aa: CASSDYRGERETQYF
cdr3_nt: TGTGCCAGCAGCGACTACAGGGGCGAGAGGGAGACCCAGTACTTC

j_call: TRBJ2-3
v_call: TRBV11-2
clone_size: NA
d_call: TRBD2
cdr3_aa: CASSWRGALDTDTQYF
cdr3_nt: TGTGCCAGCAGCTGGCGGGGGGCGTTAGACACAGATACGCAGTATTTT

j_call: TRBJ1-5
v_call: TRBV20-1
clone_size: NA
d_call: NA
cdr3_aa: CSTPRGVGNQPQHF
cdr3_nt: TGCAGTACTCCGCGGGGAGTAGGCAATCAGCCCCAGCATTTT

j_call: TRBJ1-5
v_call: TRBV6-2/TRBV6-3
clone_size: few
d_call: NA
cdr3_aa: CASSTPDGGWNQPQHF
cdr3_nt: TGTGCCAGCAGTACCCCGGATGGGGGCTGGAATCAGCCCCAGCATTTT

j_call: TRBJ1-5
v_call: TRBV19
clone_size: few
d_call: NA
cdr3_aa: CASSLTDESNQPQHF
cdr3_nt: TGTGCCAGTAGTCTTACCGACGAGAGCAATCAGCCCCAGCATTTT

j_call: TRBJ1-5
v_call: TRBV12-3/TRBV12-4
clone_size: NA
d_call: NA
cdr3_aa: CASSPGGTSNQPQHF
cdr3_nt: TGTGCCAGCAGCCCCGGCGGGACAAGTAATCAGCCCCAGCATTTT

j_call: TRBJ2-3
v_call: TRBV28
clone_size: NA
d_call: NA
cdr3_aa: CASSSLWGSTDTQYF
cdr3_nt: TGTGCCAGCAGTTCTCTCTGGGGCAGCACAGATACGCAGTATTTT

j_call: TRBJ1-5
v_call: TRBV27
clone_size: NA
d_call: NA
cdr3_aa: CASSSQGRSNQPQHF
cdr3_nt: TGTGCCAGCAGTTCTCAGGGTCGTAGCAATCAGCCCCAGCATTTT

j_call: TRBJ2-1
v_call: TRBV4-1
clone_size: few
d_call: TRBD1
cdr3_aa: CASSHQDRVVNEQFF
cdr3_nt: TGCGCCAGCAGCCACCAGGACAGGGTTGTTAATGAGCAGTTCTTC

j_call: TRBJ2-1
v_call: TRBV7-9
clone_size: NA
d_call: NA
cdr3_aa: CASSLGDWLYNEQFF
cdr3_nt: TGTGCCAGCAGCTTAGGGGACTGGCTTTACAATGAGCAGTTCTTC

j_call: TRBJ1-6
v_call: TRBV7-2
clone_size: many
d_call: NA
cdr3_aa: CASSLVGGPVGSYNSPLHF
cdr3_nt: TGTGCCAGCAGCTTAGTGGGGGGCCCTGTTGGTTCCTATAATTCACCCCTCCACTTT

j_call: TRBJ2-1
v_call: TRBV5-5
clone_size: NA
d_call: TRBD1
cdr3_aa: CASSQGTGMGEQFF
cdr3_nt: TGTGCCAGCAGCCAGGGGACAGGGATGGGTGAGCAGTTCTTC

j_call: TRBJ2-7
v_call: TRBV5-5
clone_size: NA
d_call: TRBD1
cdr3_aa: CASSTDRDLSYEQYF
cdr3_nt: TGTGCCAGCAGCACGGACAGGGATCTGTCCTACGAGCAGTACTTC

j_call: TRBJ1-5
v_call: TRBV20-1
clone_size: NA
d_call: NA
cdr3_aa: CSATVYQSNQPQHF
cdr3_nt: TGCAGTGCTACGGTTTACCAGAGCAATCAGCCCCAGCATTTT

j_call: TRBJ1-3
v_call: TRBV20-1
clone_size: many
d_call: NA
cdr3_aa: CSARDGGTGNTIYF
cdr3_nt: TGCAGTGCTAGAGATGGGGGAACTGGAAACACCATATATTTT

j_call: TRBJ2-7
v_call: TRBV5-1
clone_size: NA
d_call: TRBD1
cdr3_aa: CASGGQDGPSYEQYF
cdr3_nt: TGCGCCAGCGGGGGACAGGACGGTCCCTCCTACGAGCAGTACTTC